Below, 14 T cell receptor beta chains from the same sample are listed, as sequenced in a study of cytomegalovirus exposure and HLA in healthy donors. The PCR used 60 Vbeta and 13 Jbeta primers. Only in-frame clones appear in the TCRdb table, and some are missing; sequencing was by immunoSEQ multiplex PCR. The table includes some 92,000 clones, approximately 79% detected once. Material: PBMCs. The receptors here all came from a man aged 25-45 years in good health and CMV-seronegative.

The table lists this clone with a count of one. This chain connects TRBV19 to TRBJ1-5; tentatively, D is TRBD1 (5 bases). The germline V gene has CDR1 LNHDA and CDR2 SQIVND (reference sequence). This CDR3 is built from 13 residues. V was shortened by 5 bases and J by 5 bases, with 10 bases between the two germline ends. The CDR3 sequence: CASSQTGDQPQHF. CDR3 DNA: TGTGCCAGTAGTCAAACAGGAGATCAGCCCCAGCATTTT.

The rearrangement links TRBV19 to TRBJ1-1; TRBD1 might be the D (5 bases). Trimming cost V 7 bases and J 11 bases, with 23 bases left between them. The CDR3 sequence is 14 residues long. Germline V gives CDR1 LNHDA, CDR2 SQIVND (reference sequence). The CDR3 DNA reads as TGTGCCAGTACCGATCGGGGCGGGGAACCTAAGGCTTTCTTT. It yields the protein CASTDRGGEPKAFF.

The chain combines TRBV6-1 with TRBJ2-5; TRBD2 is a possible D gene (7 bases). Germline V lookup: CDR1 MNHNS, CDR2 SASEGT. With 7 bases removed from V and 5 bases from J, the gap between germline ends came to 17 bases. The CDR3 spans 14 residues. The DNA of the CDR3 is TGTGCCAGCACCAAGACGGGGGGCGGGGAGACCCAGTACTTC. This encodes CASTKTGGGETQYF.

This clone was counted between two and nine times. The V and J genes are TRBV19 and TRBJ1-2; D is unclear. Germline-derived CDR1 and CDR2 are LNHDA and SQIVND (reference sequence). Trimming took off 3 bases at V and 8 bases at J, with 10 bases between the two ends. The length of the CDR3 is 12 residues. The DNA of the CDR3 is TGTGCCAGTAGTATCTCGGTATACGGCTACACCTTC. This translates into CASSISVYGYTF.

The chain carries TRBV7-9 and TRBJ1-1; D is ambiguous. V shed 5 bases and J shed 2 bases, with 15 bases lying between them. Germline V CDR1 and CDR2: SEHNR, FQNEAQ (reference sequence). The CDR3 sequence is 15 residues long. The CDR3 is CASSRRGAENTEAFF. The CDR3, as DNA: TGTGCCAGCAGCCGCCGGGGTGCAGAAAACACTGAAGCTTTCTTT.

The J gene is TRBJ2-1, the V gene TRBV10-2; TRBD2 matches 7 bases. V lost 8 bases and J lost 3; bases outside the gene matches: 7. The CDR3 totals 14 residues. Germline-derived CDR1 and CDR2 are WSHSY and SAAADI. CDR3 sequence reads: CASAMAGDYNEQFF. Written as DNA, the CDR3 is TGCGCCAGCGCTATGGCGGGGGACTACAATGAGCAGTTCTTC.

The CDR3 sequence is CASSPMGLAGDNEQFF. DNA for the CDR3: TGTGCCAGCAGCCCTATGGGACTAGCGGGGGACAATGAGCAGTTCTTC. The J gene is TRBJ2-1, the V gene TRBV14; 14 bases are shared with TRBD2. This CDR3 has 16 residues. Germline lookup yields CDR1 SGHDN and CDR2 FVKESK. J gave up 5 bases and V 4 bases, and 4 bases lay outside the gene matches.

This clone was found a few times. The CDR3 DNA is TGTGCCACGCGGGGGGCCGGCTCTGGAAACACCATATATTTT. This gives the protein CATRGAGSGNTIYF. The V and J genes are TRBV7-9 and TRBJ1-3; possible D gene TRBD1, 6 bases. The CDR3 covers 14 residues. The germline CDR1 and CDR2 sequences are SEHNR and FQNEAQ (reference sequence). V lost 10 bases, J lost 0 bases, and 13 bases lay in between.

The V call is TRBV6-5, the J call TRBJ2-5, with 7 bases identical to TRBD2. V was clipped by 8 bases and J by 5 bases; unmatched bases: 5. The CDR3 is 12 amino acids. Germline CDR1 reads MNHEY; CDR2 reads SVGAGI. CDR3 sequence reads: CASGWGGETQYF. CDR3 sequence (DNA): TGTGCCAGCGGATGGGGAGGGGAGACCCAGTACTTC.

This chain links TRBV18 with TRBJ1-3; 9 nucleotides line up with TRBD1. This CDR3 has 17 residues. Germline V gives CDR1 KGHSH, CDR2 LQKENI. Losses at the gene ends were 3 bases for V and 2 bases for J; bases not matched to a gene: 8. CDR3 coding DNA: TGTGCCAGCTCACCGATACCGGGACAGGGAACTGGAAACACCATATATTTT. It translates to CASSPIPGQGTGNTIYF.

This clone was detected once. The gene calls are TRBV30 and TRBJ2-1, with D perhaps TRBD1 (5 bases). Per the germline V gene, CDR1 is GTSNPN and CDR2 is SVGIG (reference sequence). V lost 4 bases and J lost 10, with 8 bases in between. CDR3 size: 10 residues. For the CDR3, the DNA is TGTGCCTGGATTGGGGCCGAGCAGTTCTTC. This encodes CAWIGAEQFF.

The rearrangement links TRBV28 to TRBJ2-7; 8 positions match TRBD2. The CDR3 has 14 residues. CDR1 is MDHEN and CDR2 is SYDVKM in the germline V gene. CDR3 in amino acids: CAIEGGGGPYEQYF. The CDR3 DNA is TGTGCTATAGAGGGCGGCGGGGGGCCCTACGAGCAGTACTTC.

This clone came up a few times. Within the sample, other DNA sequences also encode this same CDR3. This chain uses TRBV6-6 with TRBJ2-7; the match to TRBD1 covers 10 bases. The CDR3 is made up of 13 amino acids. The germline gives CDR1 MNHNY, CDR2 SVGAGI (reference sequence). V lost 8 bases and J lost 4; bases outside the gene matches: 5. This CDR3 reads CASSSGQGYEQYF. Here the CDR3 DNA reads TGTGCCAGCTCATCGGGACAGGGGTACGAGCAGTACTTC.

The rearrangement joins TRBV7-2 to TRBJ2-1, with 7 bases identical to TRBD2. CDR3 size: 15 residues. V lost 2 bases, J lost 6 bases, and 7 bases stayed unmatched. From germline, CDR1 is SGHTA and CDR2 FQGNSA. The CDR3 is CASSLLGRVRNEQFF. In DNA, the CDR3 is TGTGCCAGCAGCTTATTGGGGAGGGTGCGCAATGAGCAGTTCTTC.